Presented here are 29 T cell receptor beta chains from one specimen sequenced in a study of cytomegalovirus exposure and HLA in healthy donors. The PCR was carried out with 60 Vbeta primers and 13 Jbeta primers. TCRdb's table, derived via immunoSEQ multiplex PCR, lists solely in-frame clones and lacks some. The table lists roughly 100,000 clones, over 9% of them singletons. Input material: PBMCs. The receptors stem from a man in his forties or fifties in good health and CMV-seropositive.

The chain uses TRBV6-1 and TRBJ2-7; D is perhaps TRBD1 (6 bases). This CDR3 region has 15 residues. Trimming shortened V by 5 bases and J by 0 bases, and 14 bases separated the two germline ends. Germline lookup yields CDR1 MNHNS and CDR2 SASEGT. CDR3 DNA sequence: TGTGCCAGCAGTAAGGATGGACAGATCTCCTACGAGCAGTACTTC. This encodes CASSKDGQISYEQYF.

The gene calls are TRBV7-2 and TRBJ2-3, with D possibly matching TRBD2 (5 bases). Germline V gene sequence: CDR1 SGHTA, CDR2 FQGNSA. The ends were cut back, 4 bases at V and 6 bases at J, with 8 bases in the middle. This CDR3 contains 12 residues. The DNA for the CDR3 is TGTGCCAGCAGCTACGGCGGGGATACGCAGTATTTT. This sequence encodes CASSYGGDTQYF.

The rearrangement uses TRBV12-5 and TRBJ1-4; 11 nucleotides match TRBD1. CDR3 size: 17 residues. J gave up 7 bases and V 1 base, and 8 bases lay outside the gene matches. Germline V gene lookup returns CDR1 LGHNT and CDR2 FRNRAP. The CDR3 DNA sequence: TGTGCTAGTGGTTTGGCCGTTACCGGGACAGGGGGTGAAAAACTGTTTTTT. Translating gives CASGLAVTGTGGEKLFF.

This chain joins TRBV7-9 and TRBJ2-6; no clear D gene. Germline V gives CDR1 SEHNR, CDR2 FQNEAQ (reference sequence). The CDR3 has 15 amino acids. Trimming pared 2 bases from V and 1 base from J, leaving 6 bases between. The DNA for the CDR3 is TGTGCCAGCAGCTTAACGGTGTCTGGGGCCAACGTCCTGACTTTC. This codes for CASSLTVSGANVLTF.

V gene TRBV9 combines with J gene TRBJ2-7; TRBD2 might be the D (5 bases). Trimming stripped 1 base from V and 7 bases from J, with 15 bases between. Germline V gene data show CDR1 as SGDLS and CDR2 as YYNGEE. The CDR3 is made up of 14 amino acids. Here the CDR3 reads CASSVSPSHREQYF. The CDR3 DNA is TGTGCCAGCAGCGTATCACCTAGCCATCGGGAGCAGTACTTC.

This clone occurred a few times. CDR3 region: CASSMEGNYGYTF. CDR3 sequence (DNA): TGTGCCAGTAGTATGGAGGGAAACTATGGCTACACCTTC. This chain uses TRBV19 with TRBJ1-2; D not resolved. The germline CDR1 and CDR2 sequences are LNHDA and SQIVND (reference sequence). V was clipped by 3 bases and J by 2 bases, with 7 bases between them. This CDR3 is built from 13 residues.

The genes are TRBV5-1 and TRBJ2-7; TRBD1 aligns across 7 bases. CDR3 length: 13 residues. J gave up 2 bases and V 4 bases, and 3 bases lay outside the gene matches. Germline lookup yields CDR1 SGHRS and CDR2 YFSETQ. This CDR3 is CASSVDRAYEQYF. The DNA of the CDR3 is TGCGCCAGCAGCGTTGACAGGGCCTACGAGCAGTACTTC.

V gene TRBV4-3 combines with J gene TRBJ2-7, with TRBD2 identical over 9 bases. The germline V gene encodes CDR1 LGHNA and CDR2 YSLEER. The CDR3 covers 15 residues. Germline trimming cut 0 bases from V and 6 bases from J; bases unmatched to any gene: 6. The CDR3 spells CASSQDGGTSTEQYF. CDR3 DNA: TGCGCCAGCAGCCAAGATGGGGGGACTAGCACCGAGCAGTACTTC.

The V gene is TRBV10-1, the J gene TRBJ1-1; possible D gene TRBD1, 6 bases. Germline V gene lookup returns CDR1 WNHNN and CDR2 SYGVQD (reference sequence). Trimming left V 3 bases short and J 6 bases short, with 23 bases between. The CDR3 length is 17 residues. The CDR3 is CASSDRQGLERGSEAFF. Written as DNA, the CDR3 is TGCGCCAGCAGTGACAGGCAGGGGCTTGAGAGGGGGTCTGAAGCTTTCTTT.

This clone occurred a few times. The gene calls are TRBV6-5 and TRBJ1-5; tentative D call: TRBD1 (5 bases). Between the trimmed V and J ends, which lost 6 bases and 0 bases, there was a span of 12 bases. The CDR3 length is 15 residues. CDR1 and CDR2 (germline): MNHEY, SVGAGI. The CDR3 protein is CASRRQFYSNQPQHF. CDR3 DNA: TGTGCCAGCAGACGACAGTTCTATAGCAATCAGCCCCAGCATTTT.

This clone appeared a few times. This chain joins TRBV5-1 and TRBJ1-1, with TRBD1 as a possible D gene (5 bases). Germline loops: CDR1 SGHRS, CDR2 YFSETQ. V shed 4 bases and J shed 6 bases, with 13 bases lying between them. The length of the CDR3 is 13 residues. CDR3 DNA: TGCGCCAGCAGCACTGACAGTAAAGCTGAAGCTTTCTTT. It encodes CASSTDSKAEAFF. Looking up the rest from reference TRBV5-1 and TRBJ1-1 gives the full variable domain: KAGVTQTPRYLIKTRGQQVTLSCSPISGHRSVSWYQQTPGQGLQFLFEYFSETQRNKGNFPGRFSGRQFSNSRSEMNVSTLELGDSALYLCASSTDSKAEAFFGQGTRLTVV.

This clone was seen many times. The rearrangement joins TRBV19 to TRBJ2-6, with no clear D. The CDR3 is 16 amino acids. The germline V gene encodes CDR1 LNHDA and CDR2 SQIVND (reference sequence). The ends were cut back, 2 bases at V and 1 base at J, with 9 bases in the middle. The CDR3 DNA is TGTGCCAGTAGTATATTAAGCTCATCTGGGGCCAACGTCCTGACTTTC. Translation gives CASSILSSSGANVLTF.

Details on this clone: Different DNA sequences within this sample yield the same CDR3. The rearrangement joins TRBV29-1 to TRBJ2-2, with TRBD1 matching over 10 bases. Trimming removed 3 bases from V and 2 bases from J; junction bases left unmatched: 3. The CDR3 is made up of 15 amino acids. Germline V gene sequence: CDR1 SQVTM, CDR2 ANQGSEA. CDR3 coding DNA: TGCAGCGTTGATGGGACAGGGGTCAACACCGGGGAGCTGTTTTTT. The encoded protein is CSVDGTGVNTGELFF.

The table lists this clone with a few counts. The CDR3 is CAISEEIATNEKLFF. The CDR3 coding sequence is TGTGCCATCAGTGAGGAGATCGCAACTAATGAAAAACTGTTTTTT. The genes are TRBV10-3 and TRBJ1-4, with no clear D. The CDR3 contains 15 residues. Germline loops: CDR1 ENHRY, CDR2 SYGVKD. V gave up 2 bases and J gave up 0 bases, with 7 bases separating them.

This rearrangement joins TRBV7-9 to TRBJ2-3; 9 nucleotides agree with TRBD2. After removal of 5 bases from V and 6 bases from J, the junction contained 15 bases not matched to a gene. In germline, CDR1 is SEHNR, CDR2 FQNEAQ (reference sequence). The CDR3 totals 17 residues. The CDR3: CASSGRLAELRGDTQYF. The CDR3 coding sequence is TGTGCCAGCAGCGGTAGACTAGCGGAGTTGAGGGGGGATACGCAGTATTTT.

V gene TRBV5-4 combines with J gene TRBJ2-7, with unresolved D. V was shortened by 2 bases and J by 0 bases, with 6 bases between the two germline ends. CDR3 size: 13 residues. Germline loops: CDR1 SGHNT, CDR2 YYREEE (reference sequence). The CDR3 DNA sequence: TGTGCCAGCAGCTTAATCAGCTCCTACGAGCAGTACTTC. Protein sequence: CASSLISSYEQYF.

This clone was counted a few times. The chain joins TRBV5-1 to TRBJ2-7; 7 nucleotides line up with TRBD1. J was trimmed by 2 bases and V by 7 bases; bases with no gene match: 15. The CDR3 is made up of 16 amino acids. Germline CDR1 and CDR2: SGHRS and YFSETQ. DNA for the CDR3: TGCGCCAGCGGCTCATCCCGGGACAGCGGAACCTACGAGCAGTACTTC. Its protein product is CASGSSRDSGTYEQYF.

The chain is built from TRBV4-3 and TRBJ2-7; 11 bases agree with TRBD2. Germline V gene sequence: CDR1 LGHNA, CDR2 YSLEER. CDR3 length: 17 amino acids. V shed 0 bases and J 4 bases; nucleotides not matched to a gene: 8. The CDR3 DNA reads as TGCGCCAGCAGCCAAGAGGTCTATACTAGCGGGAGTTACGAGCAGTACTTC. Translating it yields CASSQEVYTSGSYEQYF.

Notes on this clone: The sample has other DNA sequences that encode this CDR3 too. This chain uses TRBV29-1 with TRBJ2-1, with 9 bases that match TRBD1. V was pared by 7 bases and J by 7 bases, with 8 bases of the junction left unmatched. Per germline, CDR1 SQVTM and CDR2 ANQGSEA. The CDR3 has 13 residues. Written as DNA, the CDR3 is TGCAGCGCACGGGACAGGGTGGGGAATGAGCAGTTCTTC. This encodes CSARDRVGNEQFF.

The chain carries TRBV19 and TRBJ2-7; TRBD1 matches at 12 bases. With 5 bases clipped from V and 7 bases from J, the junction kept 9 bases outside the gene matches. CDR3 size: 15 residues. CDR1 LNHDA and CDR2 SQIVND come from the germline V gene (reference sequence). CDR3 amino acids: CASSAPGQGAVEQYF. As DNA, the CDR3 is TGTGCCAGTAGTGCGCCGGGACAGGGGGCTGTAGAGCAGTACTTC. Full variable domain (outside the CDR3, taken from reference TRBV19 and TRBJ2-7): DGGITQSPKYLFRKEGQNVTLSCEQNLNHDAMYWYRQDPGQGLRLIYYSQIVNDFQKGDIAEGYSVSREKKESFPLTVTSAQKNPTAFYLCASSAPGQGAVEQYFGPGTRLTVT.

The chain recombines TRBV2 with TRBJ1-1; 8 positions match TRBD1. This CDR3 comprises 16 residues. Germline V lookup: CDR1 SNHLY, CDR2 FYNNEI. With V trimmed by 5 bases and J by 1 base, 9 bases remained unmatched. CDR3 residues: CASSTLSGTGNTEAFF. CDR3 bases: TGTGCCAGCAGTACCTTATCCGGGACAGGGAACACTGAAGCTTTCTTT.

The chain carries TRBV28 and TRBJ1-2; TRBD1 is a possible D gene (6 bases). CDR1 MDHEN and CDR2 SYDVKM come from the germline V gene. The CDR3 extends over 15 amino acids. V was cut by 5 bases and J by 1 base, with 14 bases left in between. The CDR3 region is CASSGGARVNYGYTF. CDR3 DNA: TGTGCCAGCAGTGGGGGGGCGAGGGTTAACTATGGCTACACCTTC.

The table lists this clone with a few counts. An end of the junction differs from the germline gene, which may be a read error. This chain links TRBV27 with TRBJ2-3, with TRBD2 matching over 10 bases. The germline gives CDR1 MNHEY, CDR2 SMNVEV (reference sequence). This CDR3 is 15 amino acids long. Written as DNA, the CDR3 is TGTGCCAGCAGTCCAGGACTAGCGGCCACAGATACACAGTATTTT. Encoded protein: CASSPGLAATDTQYF.

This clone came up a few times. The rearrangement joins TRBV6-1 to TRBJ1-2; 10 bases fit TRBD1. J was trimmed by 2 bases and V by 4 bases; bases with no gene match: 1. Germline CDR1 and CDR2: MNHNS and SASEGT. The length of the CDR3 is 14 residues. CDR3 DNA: TGTGCCAGCAGTGGACAGGGGGCGAACTATGGCTACACCTTC. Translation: CASSGQGANYGYTF.

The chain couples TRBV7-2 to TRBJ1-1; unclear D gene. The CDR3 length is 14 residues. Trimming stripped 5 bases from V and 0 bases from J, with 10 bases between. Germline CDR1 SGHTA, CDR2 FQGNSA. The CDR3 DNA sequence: TGTGCCAGCAGCCCCCACATGGTGAACACTGAAGCTTTCTTT. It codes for CASSPHMVNTEAFF.

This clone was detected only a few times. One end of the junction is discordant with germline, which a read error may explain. CDR3: CASSPRQGGNAIYF. CDR3 coding DNA: TGTGCCAGTAGTCCGAGACAGGGGGGAAACGCCATATATTTT. The V gene is TRBV19, the J gene TRBJ1-3; 9 bases are a match to TRBD1. Germline assignment: CDR1 LNHDA and CDR2 SQIVND (reference sequence). This CDR3 comprises 14 residues.

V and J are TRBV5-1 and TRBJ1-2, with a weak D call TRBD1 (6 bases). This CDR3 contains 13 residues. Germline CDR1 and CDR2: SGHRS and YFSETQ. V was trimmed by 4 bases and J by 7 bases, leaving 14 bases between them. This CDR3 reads CASSLQGARGYTF. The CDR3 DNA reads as TGCGCCAGCAGCCTACAGGGAGCTCGTGGCTACACCTTC.

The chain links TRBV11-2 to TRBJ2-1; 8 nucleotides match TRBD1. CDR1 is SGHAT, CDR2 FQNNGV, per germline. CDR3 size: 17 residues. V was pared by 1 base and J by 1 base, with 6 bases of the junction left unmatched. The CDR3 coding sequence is TGTGCCAGCAGCTTAGGAAGGGACAGGATTTCCTACAATGAGCAGTTCTTC. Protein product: CASSLGRDRISYNEQFF. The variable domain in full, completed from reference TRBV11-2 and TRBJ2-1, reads EAGVAQSPRYKIIEKRQSVAFWCNPISGHATLYWYQQILGQGPKLLIQFQNNGVVDDSQLPKDRFSAERLKGVDSTLKIQPAKLEDSAVYLCASSLGRDRISYNEQFFGPGTRLTVL.

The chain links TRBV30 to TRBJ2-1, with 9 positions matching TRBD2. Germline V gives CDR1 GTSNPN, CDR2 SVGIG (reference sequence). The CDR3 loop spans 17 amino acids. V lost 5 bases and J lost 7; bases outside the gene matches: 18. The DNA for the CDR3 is TGTGCCTGGCCGATCCCTCCCGGGCTAGCGGGATCTAATGAGCAGTTCTTC. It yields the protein CAWPIPPGLAGSNEQFF.